Listed here is a single T cell receptor beta chain. As yet, its antigen is unknown. This record belongs to a study of cytomegalovirus exposure and HLA in healthy donors. Findings and limits, study-wide: Prior analysis indicated that the majority of TCR beta V segments exhibited productivity approximately 90% or approximately 30% of the time. Researchers catalogued under 200 TCR beta chains as cytomegalovirus-associated.

V shed 1 base and J shed 6 bases, with 7 bases lying between them. Looked up from germline, CDR1 is SGHAT and CDR2 is FQNNGV. CDR3 length equals 13 residues. The PCR contained 60 Vbeta and 13 Jbeta primers. Using immunoSEQ multiplex PCR, the repertoire was profiled, and TCRdb retains in-frame clones only, with some absent. This table has about 200,000 clones, 80% to 90% appearing once. The gene calls are TRBV11-2 and TRBJ2-1, with D unresolved. The sequence derives from a woman between 25 and 40 years old in good health and CMV-seronegative. The source material was PBMCs. CDR3 protein: CASSLGPPNEQFF. In nucleotides, the CDR3 is TGTGCCAGCAGCTTAGGGCCGCCCAATGAGCAGTTCTTC. Looking up the rest from reference TRBV11-2 and TRBJ2-1 gives the full variable domain: EAGVAQSPRYKIIEKRQSVAFWCNPISGHATLYWYQQILGQGPKLLIQFQNNGVVDDSQLPKDRFSAERLKGVDSTLKIQPAKLEDSAVYLCASSLGPPNEQFFGPGTRLTVL.